This T cell receptor beta chain appears in the sequencing data of a study of T-cell memory formation after mild COVID-19. On the study more broadly: TCR clusters were largely donor specific. General study results and limits: Day 15 to 85 contracting clones showed balanced CD4/CD8; day 15 to 37 expanders favored CD4+. That cross-reactive memory joined was suggested by some responding clones appearing in pre-infection memory.

For this clonotype: The antigen remains unidentified.

In TCRdb, the 5' RACE reads were re-called with MiXCR into one record per CDR3 protein. Seen here are around 250,000 distinct CDR3 sequences, roughly 17% observed once, and the top ten hold roughly 23%. Germline CDR1 is LGHNA and CDR2 is YSLEER. The CDR3 is 15 amino acids. V lost 4 bases to trimming and J lost 0 bases, with 12 bases between them. Sequencing used PBMCs or a T cell subset sorted from them (not recorded which). The chain has TRBV4-3 and TRBJ1-1; a weak D match, TRBD1 (5 bases). The origin of this receptor is a man between 18 and 35 years old who had mild COVID-19 (a few samples of this study predate the infection). Cell type and time point are not known. In DNA, the CDR3 is TGCGCCAGCAGCCCTCAGGGTGAAATGAACACTGAAGCTTTCTTT. This sequence encodes CASSPQGEMNTEAFF.